The T cell receptor beta chain described here comes from a study of blood T cell repertoires in COVID-19. At the level of the study: Both acute and convalescent COVID-19 samples were obtained from the United States, Italy and Spain. The cDNA or gDNA used as material had been derived from T cells, B-cell-depleted T cells, or PBMCs.

This CDR3 has 15 amino acids. V shed 3 bases and J shed 7 bases, with 18 bases lying between them. Germline CDR1 is MNHNS and CDR2 is SASEGT. Source study methods: From reference gene primer amplification, estimates of nucleated cell counts were derived. Clones were sequenced by immunoSEQ multiplex PCR, and TCRdb holds only the in-frame ones, with some missing. That table gives V, J and clone size, and the DNA gave D and trimming. The sample yields approximately 250,000 clones, roughly 84% seen once. The genes are TRBV6-1 and TRBJ1-2; the D is unclear. The receptor comes from a woman aged 45 to 65 with acute or convalescent COVID-19. Sequenced: peripheral blood. CDR3 sequence reads: CASSDGPLGAFGYTF. The CDR3 DNA sequence: TGTGCCAGCAGTGATGGCCCATTGGGCGCGTTTGGCTACACCTTC.